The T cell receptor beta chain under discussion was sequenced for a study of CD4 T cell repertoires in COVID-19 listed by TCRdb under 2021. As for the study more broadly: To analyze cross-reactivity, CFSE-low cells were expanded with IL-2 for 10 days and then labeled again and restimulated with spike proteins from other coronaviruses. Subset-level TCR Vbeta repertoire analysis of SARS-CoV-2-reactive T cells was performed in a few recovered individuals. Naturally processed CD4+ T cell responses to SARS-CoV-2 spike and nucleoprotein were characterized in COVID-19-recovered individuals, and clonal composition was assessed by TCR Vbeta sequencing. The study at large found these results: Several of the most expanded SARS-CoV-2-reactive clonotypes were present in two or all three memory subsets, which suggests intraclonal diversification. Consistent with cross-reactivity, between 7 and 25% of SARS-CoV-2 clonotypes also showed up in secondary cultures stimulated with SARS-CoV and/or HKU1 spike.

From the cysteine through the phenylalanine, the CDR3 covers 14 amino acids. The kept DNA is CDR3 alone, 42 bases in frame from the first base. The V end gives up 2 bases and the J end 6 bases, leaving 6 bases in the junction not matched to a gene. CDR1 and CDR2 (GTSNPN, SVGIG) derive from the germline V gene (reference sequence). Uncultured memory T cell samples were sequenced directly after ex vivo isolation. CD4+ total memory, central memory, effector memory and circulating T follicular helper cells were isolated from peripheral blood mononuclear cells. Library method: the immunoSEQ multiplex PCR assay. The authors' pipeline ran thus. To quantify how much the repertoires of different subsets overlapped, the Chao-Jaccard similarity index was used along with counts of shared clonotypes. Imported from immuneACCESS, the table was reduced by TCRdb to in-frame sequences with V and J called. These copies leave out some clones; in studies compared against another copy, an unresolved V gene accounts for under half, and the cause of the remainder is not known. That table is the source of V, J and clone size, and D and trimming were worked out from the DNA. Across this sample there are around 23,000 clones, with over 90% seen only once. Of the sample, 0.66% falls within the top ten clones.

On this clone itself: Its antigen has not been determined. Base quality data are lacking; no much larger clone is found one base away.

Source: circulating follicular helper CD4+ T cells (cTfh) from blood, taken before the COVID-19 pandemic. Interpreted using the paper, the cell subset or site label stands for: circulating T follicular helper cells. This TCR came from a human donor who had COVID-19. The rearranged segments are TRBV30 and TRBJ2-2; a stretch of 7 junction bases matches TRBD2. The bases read TGTGCCTGGAGTACTTGGGAGGGAGCCGGGGAGCTGTTTTTT. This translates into CAWSTWEGAGELFF. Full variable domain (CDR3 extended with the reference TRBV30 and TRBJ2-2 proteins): SQTIHQWPATLVQPVGSPLSLECTVEGTSNPNLYWYRQAAGRGLQLLFYSVGIGQISSEVPQNLSASRPQDRQFILSSKKLLLSDSGFYLCAWSTWEGAGELFFGEGSRLTVL.